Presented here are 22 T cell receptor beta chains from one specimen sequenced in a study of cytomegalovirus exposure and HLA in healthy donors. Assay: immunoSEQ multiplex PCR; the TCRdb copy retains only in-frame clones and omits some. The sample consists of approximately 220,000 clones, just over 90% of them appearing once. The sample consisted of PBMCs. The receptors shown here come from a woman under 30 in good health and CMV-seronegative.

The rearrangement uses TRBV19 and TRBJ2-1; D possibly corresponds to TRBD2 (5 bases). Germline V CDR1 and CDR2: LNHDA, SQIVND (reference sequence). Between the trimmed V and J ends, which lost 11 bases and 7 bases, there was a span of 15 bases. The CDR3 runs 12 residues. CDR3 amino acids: CAAGGPGNEQFF. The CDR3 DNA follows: TGTGCCGCGGGCGGCCCGGGGAATGAGCAGTTCTTC.

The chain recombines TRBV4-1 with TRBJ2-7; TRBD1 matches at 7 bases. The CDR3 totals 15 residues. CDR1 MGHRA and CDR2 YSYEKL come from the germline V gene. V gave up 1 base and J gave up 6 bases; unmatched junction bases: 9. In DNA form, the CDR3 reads TGCGCCAGCAGCCAAGGTCCAGGGGGTATTAGCGAGCAGTACTTC. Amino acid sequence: CASSQGPGGISEQYF.

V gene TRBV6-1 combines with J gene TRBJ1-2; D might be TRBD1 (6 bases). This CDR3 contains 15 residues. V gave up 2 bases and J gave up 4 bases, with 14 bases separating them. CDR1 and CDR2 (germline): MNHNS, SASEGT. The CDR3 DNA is TGTGCCAGCAGTGAACATACGGGACAATCCTATGGCTACACCTTC. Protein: CASSEHTGQSYGYTF.

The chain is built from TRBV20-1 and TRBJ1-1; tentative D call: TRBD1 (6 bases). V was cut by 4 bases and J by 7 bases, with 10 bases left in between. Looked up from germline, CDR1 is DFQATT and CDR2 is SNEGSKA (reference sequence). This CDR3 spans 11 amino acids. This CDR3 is CSATDRFEAFF. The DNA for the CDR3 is TGCAGTGCTACGGACAGATTTGAAGCTTTCTTT.

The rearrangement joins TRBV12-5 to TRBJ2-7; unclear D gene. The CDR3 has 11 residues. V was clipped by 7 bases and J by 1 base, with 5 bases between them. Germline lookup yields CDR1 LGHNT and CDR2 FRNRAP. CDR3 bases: TGTGCTAGTGCCGTATCCTACGAGCAGTACTTC. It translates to CASAVSYEQYF.

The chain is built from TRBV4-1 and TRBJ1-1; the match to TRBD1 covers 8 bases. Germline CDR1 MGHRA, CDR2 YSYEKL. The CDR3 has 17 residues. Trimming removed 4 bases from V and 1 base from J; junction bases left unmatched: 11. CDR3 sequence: CASSPNKGQGTNTEAFF. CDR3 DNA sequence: TGCGCCAGCAGCCCAAACAAAGGACAGGGTACGAACACTGAAGCTTTCTTT.

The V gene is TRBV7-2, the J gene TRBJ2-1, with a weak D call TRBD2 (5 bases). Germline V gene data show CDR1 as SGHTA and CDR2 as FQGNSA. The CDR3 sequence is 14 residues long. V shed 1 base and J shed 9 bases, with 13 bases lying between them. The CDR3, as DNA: TGTGCCAGCAGCTTAGGGACTGCGTGGGGTGAGCAGTTCTTC. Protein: CASSLGTAWGEQFF. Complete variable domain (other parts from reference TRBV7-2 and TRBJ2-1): GAGVSQSPSNKVTEKGKDVELRCDPISGHTALYWYRQSLGQGLEFLIYFQGNSAPDKSGLPSDRFSAERTGGSVSTLTIQRTQQEDSAVYLCASSLGTAWGEQFFGPGTRLTVL.

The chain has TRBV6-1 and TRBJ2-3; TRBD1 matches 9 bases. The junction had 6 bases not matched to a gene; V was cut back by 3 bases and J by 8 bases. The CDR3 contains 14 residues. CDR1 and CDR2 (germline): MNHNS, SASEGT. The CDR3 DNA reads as TGTGCCAGCAGTGAGGCACAGGGGGCAGGTACGCAGTATTTT. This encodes CASSEAQGAGTQYF.

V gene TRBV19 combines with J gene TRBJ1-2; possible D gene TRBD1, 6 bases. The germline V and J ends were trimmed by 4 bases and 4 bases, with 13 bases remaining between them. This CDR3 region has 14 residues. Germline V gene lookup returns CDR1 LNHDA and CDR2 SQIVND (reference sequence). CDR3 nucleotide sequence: TGTGCCAGTAGTACCCCTAACAGGGTCTATGGCTACACCTTC. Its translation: CASSTPNRVYGYTF.

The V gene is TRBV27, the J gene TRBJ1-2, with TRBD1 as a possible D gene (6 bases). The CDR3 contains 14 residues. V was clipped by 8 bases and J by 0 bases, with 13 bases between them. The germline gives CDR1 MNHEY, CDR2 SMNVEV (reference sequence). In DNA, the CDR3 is TGTGCCAGCTTCCGGCGGACAGCTAACTATGGCTACACCTTC. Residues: CASFRRTANYGYTF.

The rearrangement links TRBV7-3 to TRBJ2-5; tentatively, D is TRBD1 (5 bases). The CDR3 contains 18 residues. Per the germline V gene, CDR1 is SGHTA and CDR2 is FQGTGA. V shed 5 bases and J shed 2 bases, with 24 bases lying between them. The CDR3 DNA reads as TGTGCCAGCAGCCGGAAAGGGGTTCGAACATACGAACAAGAGACCCAGTACTTC. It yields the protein CASSRKGVRTYEQETQYF.

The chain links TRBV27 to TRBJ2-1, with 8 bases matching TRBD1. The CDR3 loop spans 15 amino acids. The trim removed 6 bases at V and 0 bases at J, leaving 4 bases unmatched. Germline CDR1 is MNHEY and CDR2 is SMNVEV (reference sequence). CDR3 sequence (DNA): TGTGCCAGCAGACGGGACAGGAGCTCCTACAATGAGCAGTTCTTC. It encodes CASRRDRSSYNEQFF.

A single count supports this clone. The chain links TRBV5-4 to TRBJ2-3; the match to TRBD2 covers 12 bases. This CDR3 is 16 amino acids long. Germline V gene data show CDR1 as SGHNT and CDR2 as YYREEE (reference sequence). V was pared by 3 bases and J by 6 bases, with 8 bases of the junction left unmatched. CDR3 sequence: CASSSWTSGKGDTQYF. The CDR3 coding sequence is TGTGCCAGCAGCTCCTGGACTAGCGGGAAAGGGGATACGCAGTATTTT. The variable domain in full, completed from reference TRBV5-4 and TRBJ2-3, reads ETGVTQSPTHLIKTRGQQVTLRCSSQSGHNTVSWYQQALGQGPQFIFQYYREEENGRGNFPPRFSGLQFPNYSSELNVNALELDDSALYLCASSSWTSGKGDTQYFGPGTRLTVL.

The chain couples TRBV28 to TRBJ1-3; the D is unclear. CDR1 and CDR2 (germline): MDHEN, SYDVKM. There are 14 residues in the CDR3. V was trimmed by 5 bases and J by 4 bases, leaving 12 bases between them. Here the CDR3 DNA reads TGTGCCAGCAGTCTGAGGACTGACGGAAACACCATATATTTT. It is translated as CASSLRTDGNTIYF.

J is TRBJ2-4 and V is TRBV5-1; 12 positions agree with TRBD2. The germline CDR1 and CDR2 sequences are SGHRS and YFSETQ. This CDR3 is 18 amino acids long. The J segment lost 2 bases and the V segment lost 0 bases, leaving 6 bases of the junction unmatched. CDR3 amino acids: CASSLAVLAGGPKNIQYF. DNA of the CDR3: TGCGCCAGCAGCTTGGCGGTACTAGCGGGAGGTCCCAAAAACATTCAGTACTTC.

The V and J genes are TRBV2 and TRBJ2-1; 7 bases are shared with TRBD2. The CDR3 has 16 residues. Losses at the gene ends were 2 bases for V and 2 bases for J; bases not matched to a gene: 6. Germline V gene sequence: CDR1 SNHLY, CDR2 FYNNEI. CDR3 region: CASSELREVPYNEQFF. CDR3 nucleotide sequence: TGTGCCAGCAGTGAACTACGGGAGGTTCCCTACAATGAGCAGTTCTTC.

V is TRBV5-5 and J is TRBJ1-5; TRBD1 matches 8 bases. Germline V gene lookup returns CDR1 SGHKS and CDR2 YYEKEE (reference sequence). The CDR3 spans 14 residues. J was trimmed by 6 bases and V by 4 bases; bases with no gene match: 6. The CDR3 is CASSPGTGFQPQHF. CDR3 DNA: TGTGCCAGCAGCCCCGGGACAGGTTTTCAGCCCCAGCATTTT.

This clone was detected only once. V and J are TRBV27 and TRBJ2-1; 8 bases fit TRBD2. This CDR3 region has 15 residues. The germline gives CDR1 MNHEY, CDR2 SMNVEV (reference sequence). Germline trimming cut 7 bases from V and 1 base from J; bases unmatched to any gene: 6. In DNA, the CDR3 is TGTGCCAGCACGGGGCGGGAGGATTCCTACAATGAGCAGTTCTTC. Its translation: CASTGREDSYNEQFF.

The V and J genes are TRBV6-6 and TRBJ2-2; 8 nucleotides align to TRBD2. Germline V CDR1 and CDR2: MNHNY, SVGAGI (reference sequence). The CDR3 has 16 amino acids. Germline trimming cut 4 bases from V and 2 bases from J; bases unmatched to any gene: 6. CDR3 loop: CASSSQRERNTGELFF. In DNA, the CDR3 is TGTGCCAGCAGTTCCCAGCGGGAGCGAAACACCGGGGAGCTGTTTTTT.

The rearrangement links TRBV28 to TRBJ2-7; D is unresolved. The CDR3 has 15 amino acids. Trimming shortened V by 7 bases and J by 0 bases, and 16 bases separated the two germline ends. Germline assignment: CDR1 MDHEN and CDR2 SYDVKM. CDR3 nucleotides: TGTGCCAGCACCCGTGACTTTCCGAGCTCCTACGAGCAGTACTTC. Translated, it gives CASTRDFPSSYEQYF.

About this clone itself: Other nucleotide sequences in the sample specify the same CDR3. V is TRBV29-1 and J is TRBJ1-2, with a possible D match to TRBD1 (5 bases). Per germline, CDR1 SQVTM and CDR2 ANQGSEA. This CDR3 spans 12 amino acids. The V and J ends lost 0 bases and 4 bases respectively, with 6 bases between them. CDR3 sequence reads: CSVEEGGYGYTF. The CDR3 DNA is TGCAGCGTTGAAGAGGGGGGCTATGGCTACACCTTC.

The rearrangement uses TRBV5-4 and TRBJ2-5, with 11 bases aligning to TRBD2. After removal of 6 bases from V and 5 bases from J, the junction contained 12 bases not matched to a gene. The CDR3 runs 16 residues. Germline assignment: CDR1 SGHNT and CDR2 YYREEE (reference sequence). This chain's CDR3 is CASTPAPTSGEETQYF. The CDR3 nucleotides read TGTGCCAGCACCCCTGCCCCGACTAGCGGGGAGGAGACCCAGTACTTC.